Described below is a single T cell receptor beta chain sequence and its context. This sample is part of a study of blood T cell repertoires in COVID-19. Study context: Acute-phase and convalescent COVID-19 samples originated in the United States, Italy and Spain. T cells, B-cell-depleted T cells, or PBMCs supplied cDNA or gDNA.

Seattle cases were enrolled at active infection and followed longitudinally. Original data processing: Nucleated cell counts were estimated from reference gene primer amplification. Measured with immunoSEQ multiplex PCR; TCRdb has only the in-frame clones, and not every one. V and J calls and clone size follow that table, whereas D and trimming were derived from the DNA. This table holds approximately 300,000 clones, 90% found once. J was trimmed by 6 bases and V by 5 bases; bases with no gene match: 5. CDR1 and CDR2 (germline): SQVTM, ANQGSEA. The CDR3 contains 12 residues. Input material: peripheral blood. The chain joins TRBV29-1 to TRBJ2-7; 9 nucleotides line up with TRBD2. This clonotype originated in a woman aged 25 to 39 with COVID-19, enrolled during active disease. DNA of the CDR3: TGCAGCGTTAATAGCGGGAGAGGCGAGCAGTACTTC. Amino acids: CSVNSGRGEQYF.